The next 5 T cell receptor beta chains were all read from a single sample in a study of cytomegalovirus exposure and HLA in healthy donors. The PCR had 60 Vbeta and 13 Jbeta primers. Produced via immunoSEQ multiplex PCR; TCRdb's table is partial and in-frame only. In the table there are some 120,000 clones, under 85% of which are singletons. Material for sequencing was PBMCs. These receptors were obtained from a woman between 45 and 65 years old in good health and CMV-seropositive.

The CDR3 loop is CAAQTSGGYEQYF. DNA of the CDR3: TGTGCCGCCCAGACTAGCGGGGGGTACGAGCAGTACTTC. V usage is TRBV30 and J usage is TRBJ2-7; 13 bases are shared with TRBD2. The trim removed 8 bases at V and 4 bases at J, leaving 5 bases unmatched. CDR3 length equals 13 residues. Germline loops: CDR1 GTSNPN, CDR2 SVGIG (reference sequence).

V gene TRBV15 combines with J gene TRBJ2-5; 7 nucleotides match TRBD2. Judging by the DNA end, TRBJ2-7 fits better; the J call may be wrong. Germline V gene sequence: CDR1 LNHNV, CDR2 YYDKDF (reference sequence). This CDR3 has 15 amino acids. The CDR3 region is CATSPQREGIYEQYF. CDR3 sequence (DNA): TGTGCCACCAGCCCCCAAAGGGAGGGGATCTACGAGCAGTACTTC.

The chain employs TRBV7-2 and TRBJ1-5, with TRBD1 matching 7 bases. CDR1 and CDR2 (germline): SGHTA, FQGNSA. The length of the CDR3 is 14 residues. The V segment lost 1 base and the J segment 4 bases; nucleotides outside the gene matches: 1. CDR3 sequence reads: CASSLGQGNQPQHF. The CDR3 DNA is TGTGCCAGCAGCTTAGGACAGGGAAATCAGCCCCAGCATTTT.

The CDR3 is CASSEPTVGGYGYTF. The CDR3 DNA follows: TGTGCCAGCAGTGAACCCACCGTGGGGGGGTATGGCTACACCTTC. V usage is TRBV25-1 and J usage is TRBJ1-2; a possible D gene is TRBD1 (5 bases). Germline CDR1 MGHDK, CDR2 SYGVNS. With 2 bases removed from V and 5 bases from J, the gap between germline ends came to 15 bases. The CDR3 spans 15 residues.

The chain links TRBV5-1 to TRBJ1-5; 8 positions match TRBD1. The CDR3 sequence is 14 residues long. V lost 5 bases, J lost 5 bases, and 6 bases stayed unmatched. Germline assignment: CDR1 SGHRS and CDR2 YFSETQ. The chain's CDR3 is CASRPGQGDQPQHF. In DNA, the CDR3 is TGCGCCAGCAGACCCGGACAGGGTGATCAGCCCCAGCATTTT.